The 12 T cell receptor beta chains listed next were all sequenced from one sample in a study of blood T cell repertoires in COVID-19. Libraries were prepared by immunoSEQ multiplex PCR; TCRdb keeps only in-frame clonotypes and omits some of them. Altogether 250,000 or so clones are present, 70% to 90% being singletons, with the ten largest covering approximately 1.9%. Sequencing used PBMCs or T cells enriched from blood (not recorded which). Receptor source: a woman between 45 and 60 years old who had recovered from COVID-19.

The CDR3 region has the DNA TGCGCCAGCAGCTTGAGTTCCCGACTAGGGGCCAACGTCCTGACTTTC. It codes for CASSLSSRLGANVLTF. This chain joins TRBV5-1 and TRBJ2-6; D is perhaps TRBD2 (5 bases). V dropped 1 base and J dropped 4 bases, with 12 bases sitting between them. Germline CDR1 and CDR2: SGHRS and YFSETQ. This CDR3 has 16 residues.

V gene TRBV10-2 combines with J gene TRBJ1-2, with D possibly matching TRBD1 (5 bases). Germline lookup yields CDR1 WSHSY and CDR2 SAAADI. The ends were cut back, 0 bases at V and 5 bases at J, with 10 bases in the middle. The CDR3 loop spans 14 amino acids. For the CDR3, the DNA is TGCGCCAGCAGTGAGTCGGCAGGGTGGTATGGCTACACCTTC. Translation gives CASSESAGWYGYTF.

The chain recombines TRBV28 with TRBJ2-1; TRBD2 agrees at 10 bases. V was clipped by 7 bases and J by 4 bases; unmatched bases: 4. Per the germline V gene, CDR1 is MDHEN and CDR2 is SYDVKM. The CDR3 loop spans 14 amino acids. The CDR3 here is CASIRTSGYNEQFF. In DNA, the CDR3 is TGTGCCAGCATTCGGACTAGCGGATACAATGAGCAGTTCTTC.

V gene TRBV9 combines with J gene TRBJ2-1; TRBD2 agrees at 9 bases. Germline CDR1 reads SGDLS; CDR2 reads YYNGEE. V was pared by 0 bases and J by 6 bases, with 4 bases of the junction left unmatched. The CDR3 is 15 amino acids. The CDR3 DNA reads as TGTGCCAGCAGCGTAGTTAGCGGGAGAGTCAATGAGCAGTTCTTC. It codes for CASSVVSGRVNEQFF. Full variable domain (remainder filled in from reference TRBV9 and TRBJ2-1): DSGVTQTPKHLITATGQRVTLRCSPRSGDLSVYWYQQSLDQGLQFLIQYYNGEERAKGNILERFSAQQFPDLHSELNLSSLELGDSALYFCASSVVSGRVNEQFFGPGTRLTVL.

This clone was detected a few times. The J gene is TRBJ2-1, the V gene TRBV19; 10 bases match TRBD2. The CDR3 loop spans 16 amino acids. The germline V gene encodes CDR1 LNHDA and CDR2 SQIVND (reference sequence). The junction had 7 bases not matched to a gene; V was cut back by 5 bases and J by 3 bases. The CDR3 nucleotides read TGTGCCAGTAGTGGACGACTAGCGGGCTTCTACAATGAGCAGTTCTTC. It yields the protein CASSGRLAGFYNEQFF.

The gene calls are TRBV9 and TRBJ2-1; the match to TRBD1 covers 7 bases. Trimming removed 4 bases from V and 7 bases from J; junction bases left unmatched: 11. Germline CDR1 and CDR2: SGDLS and YYNGEE. The CDR3 loop spans 15 amino acids. In nucleotides, the CDR3 is TGTGCCAGCAGCCCAGACAGGGCTTTGAGTAATGAGCAGTTCTTC. Protein product: CASSPDRALSNEQFF.

The chain carries TRBV28 and TRBJ1-5; TRBD1 agrees at 10 bases. V dropped 5 bases and J dropped 6; count of bases not matched to a gene: 4. CDR3 length equals 14 residues. Germline lookup yields CDR1 MDHEN and CDR2 SYDVKM. CDR3 residues: CASSGGQGSQPQHF. Here the CDR3 DNA reads TGTGCCAGCAGTGGGGGACAGGGGAGTCAGCCCCAGCATTTT. Supplemented by reference TRBV28 and TRBJ1-5, the full variable domain reads DVKVTQSSRYLVKRTGEKVFLECVQDMDHENMFWYRQDPGLGLRLIYFSYDVKMKEKGDIPEGYSVSREKKERFSLILESASTNQTSMYLCASSGGQGSQPQHFGDGTRLSIL.

This clone was detected only once. This chain links TRBV27 with TRBJ2-2; D unclear. The V gene lost 4 bases and the J gene lost 0 bases, with 9 bases spanning the gap. Germline CDR1 MNHEY, CDR2 SMNVEV (reference sequence). CDR3 length equals 15 residues. DNA of the CDR3: TGTGCCAGCAGTTACTACGGATCGAACACCGGGGAGCTGTTTTTT. Its protein product is CASSYYGSNTGELFF.

V is TRBV14 and J is TRBJ1-1; tentatively, D is TRBD1 (6 bases). CDR1 is SGHDN, CDR2 FVKESK, per germline. V lost 4 bases to trimming and J lost 1 base, with 10 bases between them. This CDR3 contains 14 residues. The CDR3 spells CASSLTQGNTEAFF. As DNA, the CDR3 is TGTGCCAGCAGCCTTACACAGGGGAACACTGAAGCTTTCTTT.

The rearrangement joins TRBV28 to TRBJ1-5, with 9 nucleotides matching TRBD1. The CDR3 has 17 residues. V lost 4 bases to trimming and J lost 3 bases; unmatched junction nucleotides: 10. Germline CDR1 reads MDHEN; CDR2 reads SYDVKM. The CDR3 nucleotides are TGTGCCAGCAGTTCCCCTAACAGGGGGCTCTACAATCAGCCCCAGCATTTT. It codes for CASSSPNRGLYNQPQHF. The whole variable domain, filled in from reference TRBV28 and TRBJ1-5, reads DVKVTQSSRYLVKRTGEKVFLECVQDMDHENMFWYRQDPGLGLRLIYFSYDVKMKEKGDIPEGYSVSREKKERFSLILESASTNQTSMYLCASSSPNRGLYNQPQHFGDGTRLSIL.

The gene calls are TRBV3-1 (or the pseudogene TRBV3-2) and TRBJ1-2; the match to TRBD1 covers 11 bases. The germline gives CDR1 LGHDT, CDR2 YNNKEL (reference sequence). The junction had 12 bases not matched to a gene; V was cut back by 4 bases and J by 8 bases. The length of the CDR3 is 16 residues. CDR3 region: CASSLIRTGGWEGYTF. The CDR3 DNA sequence: TGTGCCAGCAGCCTAATCCGGACAGGGGGCTGGGAGGGCTACACCTTC.

V gene TRBV7-9 combines with J gene TRBJ2-7, with TRBD1 matching over 7 bases. This CDR3 contains 15 residues. The V segment lost 5 bases and the J segment 2 bases; nucleotides outside the gene matches: 9. Germline values: CDR1 SEHNR, CDR2 FQNEAQ (reference sequence). Here the CDR3 reads CASSPRSDRAYEQYF. CDR3 nucleotide sequence: TGTGCCAGCAGCCCGCGGTCTGACAGGGCCTACGAGCAGTACTTC.